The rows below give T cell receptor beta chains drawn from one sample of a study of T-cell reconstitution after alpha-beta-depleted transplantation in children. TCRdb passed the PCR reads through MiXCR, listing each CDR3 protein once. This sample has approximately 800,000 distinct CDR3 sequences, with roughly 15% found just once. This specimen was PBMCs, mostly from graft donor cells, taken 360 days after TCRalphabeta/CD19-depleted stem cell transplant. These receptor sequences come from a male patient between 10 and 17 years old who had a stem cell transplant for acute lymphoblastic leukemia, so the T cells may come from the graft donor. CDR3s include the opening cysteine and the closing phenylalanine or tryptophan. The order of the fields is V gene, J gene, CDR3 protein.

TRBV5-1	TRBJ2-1	CASSLGPGAGEVGEQFF
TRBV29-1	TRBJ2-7	CSVVPGQIHEQYF
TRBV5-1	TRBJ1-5	CASSLDQGRGQPQHF
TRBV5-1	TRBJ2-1	CASSLGLAGREEGYNEQFF
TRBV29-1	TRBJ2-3	CSVEPIRTGGTDTQYF
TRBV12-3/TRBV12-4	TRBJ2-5	CASSFGTRTGETQYF
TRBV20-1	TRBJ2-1	CSAWGRDREFSYNEQFF
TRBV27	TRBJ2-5	CASSTPGPRETQYF
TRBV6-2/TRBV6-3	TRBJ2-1	CASRPLGGKQDEQFF
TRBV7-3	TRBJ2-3	CASSLTGGSTDTQYF
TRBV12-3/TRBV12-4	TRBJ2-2	CASRPSWTGPTGELFF
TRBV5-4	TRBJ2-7	CASRETGGASYEQYF
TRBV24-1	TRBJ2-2	CATPPPLAGVGTGELFF
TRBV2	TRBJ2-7	CASTLLVGVPQGEQYF
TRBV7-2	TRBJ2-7	CASSSQGRSSYEQYF
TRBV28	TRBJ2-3	CASSFSTSGLWRHTDTQYF
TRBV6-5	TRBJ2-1	CASSYRRDYASKREQFF
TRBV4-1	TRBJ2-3	CASSRPPGLGTDTQYF
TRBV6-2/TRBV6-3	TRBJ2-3	CASSYGLGAMTDTQYF
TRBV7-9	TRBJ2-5	CASSLSQISGRGTQYF
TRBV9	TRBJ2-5	CASSVGRAGIQETQYF
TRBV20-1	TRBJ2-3	CSAKSGAGSSDTQYF
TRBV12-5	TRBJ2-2	CASGPGTSGAGELFF
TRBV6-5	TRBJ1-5	CASSYSAFTGPEDQPQHF
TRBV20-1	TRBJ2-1	CSAAPDRGRNEQFF
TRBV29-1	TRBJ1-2	CSVTNRQGYGYTF
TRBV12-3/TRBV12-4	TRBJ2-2	CASSKITPTGELFF
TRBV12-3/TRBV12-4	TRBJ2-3	CASSSPYLADTQYF
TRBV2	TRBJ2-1	CASSDQGNEQFF
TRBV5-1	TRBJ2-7	CASSLTSGNVEQYF
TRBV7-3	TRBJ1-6	CASSLTGVQGNSPLHF
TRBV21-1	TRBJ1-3	CASKELPFFGVAGNTIYF
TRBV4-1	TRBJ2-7	CASRRLAETYEQYF
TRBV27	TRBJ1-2	CASSLGGARGYTF
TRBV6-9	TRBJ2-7	CAASYGLYEQYF
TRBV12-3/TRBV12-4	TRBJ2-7	CASSFSGREAEQYF
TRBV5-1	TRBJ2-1	CASSRDYGEQFF
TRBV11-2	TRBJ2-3	CASSLFRLPDTQYF
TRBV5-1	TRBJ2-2	CASSLVAAANTGELFF
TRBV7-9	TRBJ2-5	CASSLGVAGSETQYF
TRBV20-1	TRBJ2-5	CSARDSGLAGGLQETQYF
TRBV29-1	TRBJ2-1	CRGRGQGDEQFF
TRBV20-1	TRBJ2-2	CSASDDRAFTGELFF
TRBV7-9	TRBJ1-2	CASSRGGQGLYGYTF
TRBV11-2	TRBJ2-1	CASSLFPSGRAGGSYNEQFF
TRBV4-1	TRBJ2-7	CASSSSTSYEQYF
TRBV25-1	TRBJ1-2	CASRGWELGGYTF
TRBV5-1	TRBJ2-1	CASNFQGSHEQFF
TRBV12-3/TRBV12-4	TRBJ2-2	CASSRPPNTGELFF
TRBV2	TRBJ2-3	CANSPDSPTDTQYF
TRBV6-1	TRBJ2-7	CASSAPGLTYYEQYF
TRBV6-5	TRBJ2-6	CASSYSILTGANVLTF
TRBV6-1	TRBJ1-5	CASTPKGTGGRSNQPQHF
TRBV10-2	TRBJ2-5	CASSDPDQETQYF
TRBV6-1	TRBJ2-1	CASSPQSSDSDEQFF
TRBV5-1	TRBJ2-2	CASEGLAATGELFF
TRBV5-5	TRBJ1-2	CASSLLRAGQIYGYTF
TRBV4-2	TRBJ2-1	CASSQAAGGIYNEQFF